This T cell receptor beta chain was recovered during a study of blood T cells in healthy people across ages. General study results and limits: In older individuals, TCR beta diversity per million T cells was lower, falling roughly linearly with age. Percentage of naive T cells showed a strong correlation with TCR beta diversity. Naive CD4+ cells and diversity were both higher in long-lived donors than in aged donors.

Per sample, a minimum of 6.5 million PBMCs were isolated. The CDR3 runs 12 residues. Germline CDR1 is SQVTM and CDR2 is ANQGSEA. Trimming pared 6 bases from V and 5 bases from J, leaving 13 bases between. A second PCR, run for roughly 7 to 11 cycles, used a sample-barcoded 5' primer plus a J-beta primer mix. TCRdb recomputed calls from the 5' RACE reads with MiXCR, one row per CDR3 protein. This sample has around 790,000 distinct CDR3 sequences, with around 45% found just once. This clonotype has a handful of counts. Its antigen remains unidentified. This receptor was taken from a man aged 55 to 69 in good health. The sequenced material came from blood. The rearrangement joins TRBV29-1 to TRBJ2-5; D is uncertain. CDR3 region: CSVARASETQYF. The CDR3 DNA reads as TGCAGCGTCGCTCGAGCCTCCGAGACCCAGTACTTC.